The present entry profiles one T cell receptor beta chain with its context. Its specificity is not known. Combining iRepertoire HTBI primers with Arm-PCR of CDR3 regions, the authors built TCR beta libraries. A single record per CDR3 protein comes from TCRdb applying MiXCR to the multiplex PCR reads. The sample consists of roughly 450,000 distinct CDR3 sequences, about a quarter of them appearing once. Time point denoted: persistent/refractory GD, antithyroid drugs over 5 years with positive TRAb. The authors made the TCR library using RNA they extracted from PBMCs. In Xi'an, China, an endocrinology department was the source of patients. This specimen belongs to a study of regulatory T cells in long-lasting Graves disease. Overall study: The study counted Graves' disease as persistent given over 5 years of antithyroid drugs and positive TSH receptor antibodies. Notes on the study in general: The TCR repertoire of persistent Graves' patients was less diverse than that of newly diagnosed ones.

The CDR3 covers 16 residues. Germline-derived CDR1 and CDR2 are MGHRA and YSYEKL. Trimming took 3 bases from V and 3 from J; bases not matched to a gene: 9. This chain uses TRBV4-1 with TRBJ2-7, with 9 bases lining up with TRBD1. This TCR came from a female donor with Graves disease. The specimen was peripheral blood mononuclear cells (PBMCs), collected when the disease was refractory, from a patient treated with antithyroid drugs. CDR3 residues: CASSQATQGAVYEQYF. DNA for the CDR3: TGCGCCAGCAGCCAGGCTACACAGGGGGCTGTCTACGAGCAGTACTTC.